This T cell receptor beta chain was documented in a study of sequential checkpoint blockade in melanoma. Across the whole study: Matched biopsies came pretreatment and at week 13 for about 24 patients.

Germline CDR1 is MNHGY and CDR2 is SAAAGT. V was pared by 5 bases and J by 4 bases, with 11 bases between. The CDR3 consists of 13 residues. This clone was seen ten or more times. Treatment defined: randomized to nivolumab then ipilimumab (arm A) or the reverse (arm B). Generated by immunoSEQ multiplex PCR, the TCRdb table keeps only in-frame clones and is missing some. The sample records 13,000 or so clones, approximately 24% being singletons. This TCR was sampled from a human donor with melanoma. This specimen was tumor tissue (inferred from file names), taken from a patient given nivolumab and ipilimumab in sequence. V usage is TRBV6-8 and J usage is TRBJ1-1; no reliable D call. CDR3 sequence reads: CASSPGRTTEAFF. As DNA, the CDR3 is TGTGCCAGCAGTCCCGGTCGGACCACTGAAGCTTTCTTT.